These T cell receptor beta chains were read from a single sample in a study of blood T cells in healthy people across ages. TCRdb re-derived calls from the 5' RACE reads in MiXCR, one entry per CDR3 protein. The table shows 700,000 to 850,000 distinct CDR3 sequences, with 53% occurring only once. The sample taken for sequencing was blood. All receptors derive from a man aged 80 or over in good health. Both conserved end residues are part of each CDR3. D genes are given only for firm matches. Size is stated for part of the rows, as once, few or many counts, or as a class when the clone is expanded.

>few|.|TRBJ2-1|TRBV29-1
TGCAGCGTTGAACAGGGGGGCTACAATGAGCAGTTCTTC
CSVEQGGYNEQFF
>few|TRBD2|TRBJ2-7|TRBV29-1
TGCAGCGTTTCCGGACTAGCGGGAGGCACCTACGAGCAGTACTTC
CSVSGLAGGTYEQYF
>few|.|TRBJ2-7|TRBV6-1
TGTGCCAGCAGTGTGCCCCTCGGAGCGGAGAGCTCCTACGAGCAGTACTTC
CASSVPLGAESSYEQYF
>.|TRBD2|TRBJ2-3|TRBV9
TGTGCCAGCAGCCCGCGACTAGCGACAGATACGCAGTATTTT
CASSPRLATDTQYF
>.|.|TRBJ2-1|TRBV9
TGTGCCAGCAGCGAGCGGTTATCCGAGCAGTTCTTC
CASSERLSEQFF
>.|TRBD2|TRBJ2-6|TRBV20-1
TGCAGTGCTAGGAGAGCGGGAGCGGTTGGGGCCAACGTCCTGACTTTC
CSARRAGAVGANVLTF
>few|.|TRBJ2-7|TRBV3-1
TGTGCCAGCAGCCCCCGAGACGCATACTCCTACGAGCAGTACTTC
CASSPRDAYSYEQYF
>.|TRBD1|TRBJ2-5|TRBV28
TGTGCCAGCAGTTCGGGACAGGGTCTGCAAGAGACCCAGTACTTC
CASSSGQGLQETQYF
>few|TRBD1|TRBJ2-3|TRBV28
TGTGCCAGCAGACGAACAGGGGGAGTTGCAAGATACGCGTATTTT
CASRRTGGVARYAYF
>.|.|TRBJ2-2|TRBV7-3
TGTGCCAGCAGAGCCACCAGCGGTTATGTCGCCGGGGAGCTGTTTTTT
CASRATSGYVAGELFF
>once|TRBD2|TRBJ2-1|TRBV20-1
TGCAGTGCTAGAGATCTAGTGGGACTAGCATACCACAATGAGCAGTTCTTC
CSARDLVGLAYHNEQFF
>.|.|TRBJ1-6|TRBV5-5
TGTGCCAGCAGCCCCGTAGGGTCACCCATTAATTCACCCCTCCACTTT
CASSPVGSPINSPLHF
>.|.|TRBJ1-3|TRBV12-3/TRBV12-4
TGTGCCAGCAGTCCTCGGGGAGTGACCGGGGACACCATATATTTT
CASSPRGVTGDTIYF
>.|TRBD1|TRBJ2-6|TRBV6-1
TGTGCCAGCAATACGGGACAGTCTGGGGCCAACGTCCTGACTTTC
CASNTGQSGANVLTF
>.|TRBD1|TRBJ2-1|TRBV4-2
TGTGCCAGCAGCCAAGATGTCGGGACAGTCTACAATGAGCAGTTCTTC
CASSQDVGTVYNEQFF
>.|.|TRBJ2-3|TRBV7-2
TGTGCCAGCACCCGGTGGGGAAACACAGATACGCAGTATTTT
CASTRWGNTDTQYF
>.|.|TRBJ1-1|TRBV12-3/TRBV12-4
TGTGCCAGCCTCCGTATGGGGCGCACTGAAGCTTTCTTT
CASLRMGRTEAFF
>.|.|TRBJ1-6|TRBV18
TGTGCCAGCTCACCATCGGAAGCAGATAATTCACCCCTCCACTTT
CASSPSEADNSPLHF
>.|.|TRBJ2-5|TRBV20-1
TGCAGTGCTAGCTCAGGGGGAGCTGGGACTAGGAGGGAGACCCAGTACTTC
CSASSGGAGTRRETQYF
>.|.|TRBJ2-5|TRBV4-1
TGCGCCAGCAGCCAAGAGTTGAGCCCAGGGGTTTTTCGGTACTTC
CASSQELSPGVFRYF
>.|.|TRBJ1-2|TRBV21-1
TGTGCCAGCAGCAAAGTACCAGGGGCACCCGGCTACACCTTC
CASSKVPGAPGYTF
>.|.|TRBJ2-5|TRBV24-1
TGTGCCACCAGTGATGCCACAGGGTGGGAGCAGTACTTC
CATSDATGWEQYF
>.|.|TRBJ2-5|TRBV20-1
TGCAGTGCTAGAGGACAAGTTGAGACCCAGTACTTC
CSARGQVETQYF
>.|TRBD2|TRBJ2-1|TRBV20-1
TGCAGTGCTCCCCGGACTAGCGGGAGGCGCGATGAGCAGTTCTTC
CSAPRTSGRRDEQFF
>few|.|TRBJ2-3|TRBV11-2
TGTGCCAGCAGCCCGACCCGGCTTACGCACAGATACGCGTATTTT
CASSPTRLTHRYAYF
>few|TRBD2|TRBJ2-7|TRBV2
TGTGCCAGCAGTGTGGCGGTGGCTAGCGGGGGTCGGGAGCAGTACTTC
CASSVAVASGGREQYF
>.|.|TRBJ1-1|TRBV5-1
TGCGCCAGCAGCCCACACACACAGAACACTGAAGCTTTCTTT
CASSPHTQNTEAFF
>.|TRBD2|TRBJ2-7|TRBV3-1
TGTGCCAGCAGCCAAGGGACTAGCGGGGTCTACGAGCAGTACTTC
CASSQGTSGVYEQYF
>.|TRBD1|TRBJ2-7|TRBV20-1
TGCAGTGCTAGATCCTACCCCGGGACAGGGATCGGGGAGCAGTACTTC
CSARSYPGTGIGEQYF
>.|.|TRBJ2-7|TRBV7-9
TGTGCCAGCAGCTTATATGGGTTCGAGCAGTACTTC
CASSLYGFEQYF
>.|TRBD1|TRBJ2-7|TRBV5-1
TGCGCCAGCAGCCCCGGGACAGGGATGATCTACGAGCAGTACTTC
CASSPGTGMIYEQYF
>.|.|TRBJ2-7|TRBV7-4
TGTGCCAGCAGCCCCACAGGGATTTTGGAGGATTACGAGCAGTACTTC
CASSPTGILEDYEQYF
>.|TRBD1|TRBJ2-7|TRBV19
TGTGCCAGTAGTAACAGGGGCCGAACTCGCCCCGAGCAGTACTTC
CASSNRGRTRPEQYF
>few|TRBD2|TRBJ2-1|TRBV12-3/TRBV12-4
TGTGCCAGCAGTGCCGGGACTAGCGGGAGTTTTATGTTCTTC
CASSAGTSGSFMFF
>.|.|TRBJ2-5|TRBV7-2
TGTGCCAGCAGCTCATGGACAGAACGCCAAGAGACCCAGTACTTC
CASSSWTERQETQYF
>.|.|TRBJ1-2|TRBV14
TGTGCCAGCAGCCAAGTTGACCAGGGAGGTGGCTACACCTTC
CASSQVDQGGGYTF
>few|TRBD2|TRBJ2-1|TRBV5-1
TGCGCCAGCTCCGATGGGGATACTAGCGGCAGGGTGGAGCAGTTCTTC
CASSDGDTSGRVEQFF
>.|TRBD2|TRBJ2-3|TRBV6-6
TGTGCCAGCAGCGCGACTAGCGGGGGGAAGCACAGATACGCGTATTTT
CASSATSGGKHRYAYF
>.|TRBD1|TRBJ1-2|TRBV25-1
TGTGCCATCGGGGACAGAGGCTATGGCTACACCTTC
CAIGDRGYGYTF
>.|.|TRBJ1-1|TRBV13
TGTGCCAGCAGCTTATTCCAGGCCACTGAAGCTTTCTTT
CASSLFQATEAFF
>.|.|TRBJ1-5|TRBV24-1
TGTGCCACCATGGGGACCGATAGCAATCAGCCCCAGCATTTT
CATMGTDSNQPQHF
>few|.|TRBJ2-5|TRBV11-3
TGTGCCAGCAGCTTAACGGGTTGGGAGACCCAGTACTTC
CASSLTGWETQYF
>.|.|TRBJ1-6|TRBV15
TGTGCCACCAGCAGGGCAGGGCATCCCCTCCACTTT
CATSRAGHPLHF
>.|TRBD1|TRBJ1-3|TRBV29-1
TGCAGCGTGACGACAGGGATGAGAAACACCATATATTTT
CSVTTGMRNTIYF
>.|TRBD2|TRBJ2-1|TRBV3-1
TGTGCCAGCAGCCCTTTACTAGCGGGAGCGTACAATGAGCAGTTCTTC
CASSPLLAGAYNEQFF
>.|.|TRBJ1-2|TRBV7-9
TGTGCCAGCAGCTCCCCAGGGGAGACAAACTATGGCTACACCTTC
CASSSPGETNYGYTF
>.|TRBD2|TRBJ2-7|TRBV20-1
TGCAGTACTCCTAGCGGGGTTGTCGAGCAGTACTTC
CSTPSGVVEQYF
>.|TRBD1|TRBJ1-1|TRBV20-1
TGCAGTGCTAGTTTTTTGGACAGGGAAGCTTTCTTT
CSASFLDREAFF
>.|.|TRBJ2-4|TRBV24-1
TGTGCCACCAGTGATTCGTGGGGGTCAAGAGGAAACATTCAGTACTTC
CATSDSWGSRGNIQYF
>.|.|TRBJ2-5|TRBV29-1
TGCAGCGGAGAGACTGGCGGGCAAGAGACCCAGTACTTC
CSGETGGQETQYF
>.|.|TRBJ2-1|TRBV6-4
TGTGCCAGCAGTGACTGGGGGGGCGGGGAGCAGTTCTTC
CASSDWGGGEQFF
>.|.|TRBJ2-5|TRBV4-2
TGTGCCAGCAGCCAAAGTTGGAATGAGGACGCCCCGTACTTC
CASSQSWNEDAPYF
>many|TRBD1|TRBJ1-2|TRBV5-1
TGCGCCAGCGGAGATGGGGGCAGGGGGAGATATGGCTACACCTTC
CASGDGGRGRYGYTF
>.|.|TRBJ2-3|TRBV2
TGTGCCAGCAGCCAACGGGACATCAGGACTGGCACAGATACGCAGTATTTT
CASSQRDIRTGTDTQYF
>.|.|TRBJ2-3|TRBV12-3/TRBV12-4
TGTGCCAGCAGTTTCGGACGGGATACGCAGTATTTT
CASSFGRDTQYF